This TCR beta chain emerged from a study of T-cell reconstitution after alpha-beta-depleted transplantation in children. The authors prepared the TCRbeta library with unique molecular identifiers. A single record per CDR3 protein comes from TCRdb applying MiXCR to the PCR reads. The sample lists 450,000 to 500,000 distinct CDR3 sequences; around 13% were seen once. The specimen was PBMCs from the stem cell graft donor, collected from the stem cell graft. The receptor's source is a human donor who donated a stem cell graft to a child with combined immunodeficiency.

The CDR3, as DNA: TGCAGCGCCCCCAGGGACGGAGCTAACTATGGCTACACCTTC. It yields the protein CSAPRDGANYGYTF. This rearrangement joins TRBV29-1 to TRBJ1-2, with D tentatively TRBD1 (5 bases). The CDR3 loop spans 14 amino acids. V was clipped by 7 bases and J by 0 bases, with 15 bases between them. From germline, CDR1 is SQVTM and CDR2 ANQGSEA.